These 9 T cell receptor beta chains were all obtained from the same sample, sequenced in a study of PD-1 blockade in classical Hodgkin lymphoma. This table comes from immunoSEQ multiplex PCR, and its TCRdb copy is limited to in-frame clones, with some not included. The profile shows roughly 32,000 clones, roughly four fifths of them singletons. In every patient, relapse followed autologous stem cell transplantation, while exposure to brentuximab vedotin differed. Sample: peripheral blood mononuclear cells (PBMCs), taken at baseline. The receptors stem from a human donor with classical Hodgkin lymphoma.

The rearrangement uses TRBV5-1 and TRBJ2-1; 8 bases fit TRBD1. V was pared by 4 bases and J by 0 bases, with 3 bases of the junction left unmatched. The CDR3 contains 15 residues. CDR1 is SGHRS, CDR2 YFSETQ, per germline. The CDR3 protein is CASSEQGGSYNEQFF. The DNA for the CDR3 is TGCGCCAGCAGCGAACAGGGGGGCTCCTACAATGAGCAGTTCTTC.

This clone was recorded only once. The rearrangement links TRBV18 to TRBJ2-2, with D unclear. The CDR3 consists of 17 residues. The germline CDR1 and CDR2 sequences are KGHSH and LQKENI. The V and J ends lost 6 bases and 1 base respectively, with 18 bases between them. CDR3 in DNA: TGTGCCAGCTCCACGACAAAACAATCAGGGAACACCGGGGAGCTGTTTTTT. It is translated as CASSTTKQSGNTGELFF.

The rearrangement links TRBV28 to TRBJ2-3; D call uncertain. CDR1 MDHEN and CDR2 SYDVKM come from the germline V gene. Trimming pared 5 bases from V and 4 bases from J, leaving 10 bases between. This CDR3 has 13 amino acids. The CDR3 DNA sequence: TGTGCCAGCAGTCCCCGGTCGGCAGATACGCAGTATTTT. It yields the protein CASSPRSADTQYF.

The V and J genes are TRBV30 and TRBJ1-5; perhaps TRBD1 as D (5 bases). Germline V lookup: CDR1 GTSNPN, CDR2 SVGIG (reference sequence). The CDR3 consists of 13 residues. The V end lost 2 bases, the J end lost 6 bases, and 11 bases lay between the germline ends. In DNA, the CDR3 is TGTGCCTGGAGTTTCAGGGTTGGTCAGCCCCAGCATTTT. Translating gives CAWSFRVGQPQHF.

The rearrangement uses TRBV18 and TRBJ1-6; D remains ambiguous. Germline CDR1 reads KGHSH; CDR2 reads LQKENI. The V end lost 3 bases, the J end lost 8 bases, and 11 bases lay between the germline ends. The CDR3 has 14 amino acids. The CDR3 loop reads CASSPDTRYSPLHF. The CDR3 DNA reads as TGTGCCAGCTCACCTGACACCCGGTATTCACCCCTCCACTTT.

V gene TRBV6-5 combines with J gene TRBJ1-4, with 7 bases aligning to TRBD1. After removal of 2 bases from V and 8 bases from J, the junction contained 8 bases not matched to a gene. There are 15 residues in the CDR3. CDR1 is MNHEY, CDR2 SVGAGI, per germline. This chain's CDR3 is CASSYDGRGREKLFF. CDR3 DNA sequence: TGTGCCAGCAGTTACGACGGCAGGGGGAGAGAAAAACTGTTTTTT.

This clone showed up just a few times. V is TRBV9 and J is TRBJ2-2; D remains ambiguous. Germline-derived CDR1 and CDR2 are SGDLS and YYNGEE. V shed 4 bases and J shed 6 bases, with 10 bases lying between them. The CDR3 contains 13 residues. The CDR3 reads CASSLTDAGELFF. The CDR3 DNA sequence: TGTGCCAGCAGCCTAACTGATGCCGGGGAGCTGTTTTTT.

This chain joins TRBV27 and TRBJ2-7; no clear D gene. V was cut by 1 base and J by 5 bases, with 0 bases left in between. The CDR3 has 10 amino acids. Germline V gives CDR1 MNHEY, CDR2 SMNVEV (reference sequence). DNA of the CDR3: TGTGCCAGCAGTTTATACGAGCAGTACTTC. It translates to CASSLYEQYF.

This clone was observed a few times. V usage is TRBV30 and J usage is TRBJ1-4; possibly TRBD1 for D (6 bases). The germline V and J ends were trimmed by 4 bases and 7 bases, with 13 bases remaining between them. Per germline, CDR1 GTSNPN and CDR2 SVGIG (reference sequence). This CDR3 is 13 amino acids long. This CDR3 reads CAWKRQGTEKLFF. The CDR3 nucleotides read TGTGCCTGGAAGCGGCAGGGGACTGAAAAACTGTTTTTT.